This is a list of T cell receptor beta chains from one sample in a study of T cells in Graves' hyperthyroidism and ophthalmopathy. TCRdb fed the multiplex PCR reads into MiXCR, producing one record per CDR3 protein. The sample records a few hundred thousand distinct CDR3 sequences, about 45% being singletons. Sequencing was done on a sample of peripheral blood or thyroid tissue (not recorded which). The origin of the receptors is a woman aged 18-30 years with Graves' hyperthyroidism. CDR3s include the opening cysteine and the closing phenylalanine or tryptophan. D genes are given only for firm matches. Size is stated for part of the rows, as once, few or many counts, or as a class when the clone is expanded.

-	-	TRBV7-9	TRBJ1-2	TGTGCCAGCATCCTAGCGGGGACACCAACAGACTATGGCTACACCTTC	CASILAGTPTDYGYTF
-	once	TRBV5-6	TRBJ2-5	TGTGCCAGCAGCTTGGGGACTTTTCAGGGCATCGCACAGGGACAAGAGACCCAGTACTTC	CASSLGTFQGIAQGQETQYF
-	-	TRBV7-8	TRBJ1-5	TGTGCCACCAGCTTGTGGGGGGGCGTCGATCAGCCCCAGCATTTT	CATSLWGGVDQPQHF
-	-	TRBV10-3	TRBJ2-5	TGTGCCATCAATGAGAGGGACCAAGAGACCCAGTACTTC	CAINERDQETQYF
TRBD1	few	TRBV7-8	TRBJ2-3	TGTGCCAGCAGCACTTGGACAGGGGGAGGAAGCACAGATACGCAGTATTTT	CASSTWTGGGSTDTQYF
-	-	TRBV7-2	TRBJ2-7	TGTGCCAGCAGCTGGCTGGGACCGTACGAGCAGTACTTC	CASSWLGPYEQYF
TRBD2	few	TRBV20-1	TRBJ2-7	TGCAGTGCTACATTAAGCAAGGGACTAGTATACGAGCAGTACTTC	CSATLSKGLVYEQYF
TRBD1	-	TRBV6-5	TRBJ1-2	TGTGCCAGCAGTTACGGACAGGGAGACTATGGCTACATCTTC	CASSYGQGDYGYIF
-	-	TRBV10-3	TRBJ1-1	TGTGCCATCAGTGAGTCAAGAGGGGGCACTGAAGCTTTCTTT	CAISESRGGTEAFF
-	many	TRBV20-1	TRBJ1-4	TGCAGTGCTAGAGTGGACGAGGTTGGGGAAAAACTGTTTTTT	CSARVDEVGEKLFF
-	many	TRBV2	TRBJ2-7	TGTGCCAGCACCCTCCTTGGGGGGCACGAGCAGTACTTC	CASTLLGGHEQYF
-	many	TRBV6-6	TRBJ2-7	TGTGCCAGCAGTTCTCGCCTTCAGCGGGACGAGCAGTACTTC	CASSSRLQRDEQYF
TRBD1	many	TRBV29-1	TRBJ2-2	TGCAGCGTTGAAGATAGGACAGGGGGGGACGGGGAGCTGTTTTTT	CSVEDRTGGDGELFF
-	-	TRBV24-1	TRBJ2-3	TGTGCCACCAGTGATGCCGACAGGATCGGGACAGATACGCAGTATTTT	CATSDADRIGTDTQYF
-	many	TRBV4-2	TRBJ2-7	TGTGCCAGCAGCTACAGAGGGACCTCGTCCTACGAGCAGTACTTC	CASSYRGTSSYEQYF
TRBD1	once	TRBV5-4	TRBJ1-1	TGTGCCAGCACCCTAGACAGGGCTTACACTGAAGCTTTCTTT	CASTLDRAYTEAFF
-	-	TRBV5-1	TRBJ2-7	TGCGCCAGCAGCGGTGGGCCGAGGAATGAGCAGTACTTC	CASSGGPRNEQYF
TRBD2	few	TRBV19	TRBJ2-2	TGTGCCAGTAGTCCCCGGACTAGCGGGAGGGCGATTGGACTTGGCGGGGAGCTGTTTTTT	CASSPRTSGRAIGLGGELFF
-	many	TRBV7-2	TRBJ2-7	TGTGCCAGCAGCTTAGTGGTGAGCTCCTACGAGCAGTACTTC	CASSLVVSSYEQYF
-	-	TRBV2	TRBJ2-6	TGTGCCAGCAGTGAACTAGGGGCTAACGGCGTCTCTGGGGCCAACGTCCTGACTTTC	CASSELGANGVSGANVLTF
-	many	TRBV7-3	TRBJ1-1	TGTGCCAGCAGCTTATCTGTCCAGAACACTGAAGCTTTCTTT	CASSLSVQNTEAFF
-	-	TRBV10-3	TRBJ2-5	TGTGCCATCAGTGATCTCCAGGGAAACCAAGAGACCCAGTACTTC	CAISDLQGNQETQYF
TRBD1	many	TRBV20-1	TRBJ2-7	TGCAGTGCCCCGGACAGGAACTACGAGCAGTACTTC	CSAPDRNYEQYF
-	-	TRBV7-9	TRBJ1-1	TGTGCCAGCAGCTCACCGGGAGGTTTAATTACTAACACTGAAGCTTTCTTT	CASSSPGGLITNTEAFF
-	many	TRBV7-8	TRBJ1-2	TGTGCCAGCAGCTTTACCGGGACCGAGTATGGCTACACCTTC	CASSFTGTEYGYTF
TRBD1	-	TRBV20-1	TRBJ2-7	TGCAGTGCTAGCGGGACAGACGGCGAGCAGTACTTC	CSASGTDGEQYF
TRBD1	-	TRBV7-3	TRBJ1-5	TGTGCCAGCAGCTACGCCGGGACAGCCCTAAGGCCCCAGCATTTT	CASSYAGTALRPQHF
-	-	TRBV7-8	TRBJ2-7	TGTGCCAGCAGCCCCAGTGGGGGCCTCTACAATGAGCAGTACTTC	CASSPSGGLYNEQYF
-	few	TRBV4-3	TRBJ2-7	TGCGCCAGCAGCCAAGGGGCCAGCACAAGCTCCTACGAGCAGTACTTC	CASSQGASTSSYEQYF
-	many	TRBV3-1	TRBJ1-2	TGTGCCAGCACCGAAGGGGGGGGGACCTATGGCTACACCTTC	CASTEGGGTYGYTF
TRBD2	many	TRBV6-5	TRBJ2-7	TGTGCCAGCAGTCTTCCAAAGAGGACTAGCGGGAGAGTGACCTACGAGCAGTACTTC	CASSLPKRTSGRVTYEQYF
-	-	TRBV19	TRBJ2-7	TGTGCCAGTAGAAGCAGTGGTACCAGTTACGAGCAGTACTTC	CASRSSGTSYEQYF
TRBD2	-	TRBV20-1	TRBJ2-5	TGCAGTGCTAGAGATGTAGCGGGACGACGACAAGAGACCCAGTACTTC	CSARDVAGRRQETQYF
-	few	TRBV24-1	TRBJ2-2	TGTGCCACCAGTGATTTGAAGGGGGTCATCACCGGGGAGCTGTTTTTT	CATSDLKGVITGELFF
-	-	TRBV6-2/TRBV6-3	TRBJ2-7	TGTGCCAGCATGGTAACCGGGGTCGCGAATGACGAGCAGTACTTC	CASMVTGVANDEQYF
-	-	TRBV15	TRBJ1-6	TGTGCCACCAGCAGTACAGGGTTTAATTCACCCCTCCACTTT	CATSSTGFNSPLHF
-	many	TRBV5-1	TRBJ2-7	TGCGCCAGCAGCTCATACACCCTAAGCTCCTACGAGCAGTACTTC	CASSSYTLSSYEQYF
TRBD2	few	TRBV7-8	TRBJ2-5	TGTGCCAGCAGCTCCCTAGCGGGAGAAGAGACCCAGTACTTC	CASSSLAGEETQYF
-	many	TRBV7-9	TRBJ1-5	TGTGCCAGCAGCTTTTCAGGGGACCAGCCCCAGCATTTT	CASSFSGDQPQHF
-	-	TRBV20-1	TRBJ2-5	TGCAGTGCTACAACCGGGAGTTATCGAGAGACCCAGTACTTC	CSATTGSYRETQYF
TRBD1	-	TRBV6-5	TRBJ2-5	TGTGCCAGCAGTTACCTCGGGACAGGGGGCGGAGAGACCCAGTACTTC	CASSYLGTGGGETQYF
TRBD2	-	TRBV7-3	TRBJ2-3	TGTGCCAGCAGCTTAACAGCGGGAGGGGCAGATACGCAGTATTTT	CASSLTAGGADTQYF
TRBD1	many	TRBV6-2/TRBV6-3	TRBJ2-7	TGTGCCAGCAGTTCCGGGACAGAGGTACTGCAGTACTTC	CASSSGTEVLQYF
-	-	TRBV7-9	TRBJ1-4	TGTGCCAGCAGCTTATTAGCGGGCGCTGGTGAAAAACTGTTTTTT	CASSLLAGAGEKLFF
-	many	TRBV24-1	TRBJ2-5	TGTGCCACCAGTGACCCGGACGGGGAAGAGACCCAGTACTTC	CATSDPDGEETQYF
-	-	TRBV19	TRBJ1-1	TGTGCCAGTAGTATATTGGCTAGCGGGACACTTTCTTACACTGAAGCTTTCTTT	CASSILASGTLSYTEAFF
TRBD2	-	TRBV7-2	TRBJ2-5	TGTGCCAGCAGCCCACTAGCGGGAGCGTATACGCAGTACTTC	CASSPLAGAYTQYF
TRBD2	once	TRBV29-1	TRBJ2-6	TGCAGCGTACCCCTGGACGGGAGGACCACCGCTTCTGGGGCCAACGTCCTGACTTTC	CSVPLDGRTTASGANVLTF
-	-	TRBV10-3	TRBJ1-1	TGTGCCAGCAGTGACTCCGGGACTAGCGGGACGACTGAAGCTTTCTTT	CASSDSGTSGTTEAFF
TRBD2	-	TRBV7-2	TRBJ2-7	TGTGCCAGCAGCAGGGGGACTAGCGGGAGCCACGAGCAGTACTTC	CASSRGTSGSHEQYF
TRBD1	-	TRBV9	TRBJ1-2	TGTGCCAGCAGCGTAGGGGTCAGGGGGCACTACACCTTC	CASSVGVRGHYTF
-	-	TRBV7-9	TRBJ1-2	TGTGCCAGCAGATCCGACAGCTATGGCTACACCTTC	CASRSDSYGYTF
-	few	TRBV20-1	TRBJ2-1	TGCAGTGCTCTCTGGACACAGGGAGATGAGCAGTTCTTC	CSALWTQGDEQFF
TRBD2	-	TRBV25-1	TRBJ2-7	TGTGCCAGCAGCCAGGCGGGAGGGCCAAACTACGAGCAGTACTTC	CASSQAGGPNYEQYF
-	-	TRBV12-3/TRBV12-4	TRBJ2-3	TGTGCCAGCAGCCGCCCCCTAGACACAGATACGCAGTATTTT	CASSRPLDTDTQYF